This T cell receptor beta chain appears in the sequencing data of a study of T cells after yellow fever vaccination. Across the study: Where fractions had low cell numbers, libraries were prepared from them with the SMART-Seq v4 Ultra Low Input RNA kit.

Study outcomes and limitations: Primary-vaccination clones mostly resurfaced post-booster (96% CD4, under 90% CD8). A limited proportion of clonotypes was detected within both the CD4 and CD8 compartments. FACS-sorted repertoires could harbor abundant contaminating bulk-population clonotypes.

This clonotype was picked up many times. Its antigen is still unknown. The V and J ends lost 0 bases and 5 bases respectively, with 12 bases between them. The V gene's germline CDR1 is SGHRS and CDR2 YFSETQ. This CDR3 region has 14 residues. TCRdb itself ran the 5' RACE reads through MiXCR, one entry per CDR3 protein. The repertoire consists of a few hundred thousand distinct CDR3 sequences, with approximately 3.8% occurring once and the leading ten covering 23%. This sequence was found in a man between 18 and 29 years old who received the YFV17D yellow fever vaccine. Sequenced here: PBMCs, sampled on the day of the yellow fever booster vaccination. This chain joins TRBV5-1 and TRBJ2-7; D unresolved. The CDR3 DNA reads as TGCGCCAGCAGCTTGGAATCGTGGGCGGACGAGCAGTACGTC. Translation: CASSLESWADEQYV.